Reported below is one TCR beta chain. What it binds is not known. This entry belongs to a study of cytomegalovirus exposure and HLA in healthy donors. Study-level points and caveats: A few CMV-associated chains were confirmed in vitro to be specific for CMV antigens.

The CDR3 contains 17 residues. V lost 4 bases, J lost 0 bases, and 18 bases lay in between. From germline, CDR1 is SGHDT and CDR2 YYEEEE. The protocol was immunoSEQ multiplex PCR, while the TCRdb copy is restricted to in-frame clones and leaves out a portion. The sample contains 150,000 to 200,000 clones, just under 90% of which appear only once. The clonotype comes from a young woman in good health and CMV-seropositive. The V call is TRBV5-6, the J call TRBJ2-3; D is possibly TRBD2 (6 bases). The sample consisted of PBMCs. In DNA, the CDR3 is TGTGCCAGCAGCCACCTTACGGGAGAAGCTAGCACAGATACGCAGTATTTT. Its protein product is CASSHLTGEASTDTQYF.